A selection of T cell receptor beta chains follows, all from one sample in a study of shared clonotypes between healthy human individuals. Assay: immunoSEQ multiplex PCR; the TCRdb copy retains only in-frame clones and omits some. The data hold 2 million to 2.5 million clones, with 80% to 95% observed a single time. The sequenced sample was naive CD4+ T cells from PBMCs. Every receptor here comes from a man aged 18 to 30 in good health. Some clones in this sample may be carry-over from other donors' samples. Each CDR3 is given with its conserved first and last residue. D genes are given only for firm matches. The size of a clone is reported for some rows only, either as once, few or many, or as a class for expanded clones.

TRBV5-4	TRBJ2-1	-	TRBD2	TGTGCCAGCAGCTCGGGGGGGACGGTAGACAATGAGCAGTTCTTC	CASSSGGTVDNEQFF
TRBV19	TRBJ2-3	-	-	TGTGCCAGTAGTCTGGTGGGGCTAGGAAGCACAGATACGCAGTATTTT	CASSLVGLGSTDTQYF
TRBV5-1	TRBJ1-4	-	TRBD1	TGCGCCAGCAGCTGGGACAGGGTTGGTGAAAAACTGTTTTTT	CASSWDRVGEKLFF
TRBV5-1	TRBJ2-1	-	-	TGCGCCAGCAGCTTCGGGGGATACAATGAGCAGTTCTTC	CASSFGGYNEQFF
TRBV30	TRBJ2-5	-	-	TGTGCCTGGAGTCCCGGACGGTCATGGCAAGAGACCCAGTACTTC	CAWSPGRSWQETQYF
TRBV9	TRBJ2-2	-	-	TGTGCCAGCAGCGCGAGAAGGGGAATCAGCGACACCGGGGAGCTGTTTTTT	CASSARRGISDTGELFF
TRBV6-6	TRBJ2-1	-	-	TGTGCCAGCAGTAAGGACGATTACAATGAGCAGTTCTTC	CASSKDDYNEQFF
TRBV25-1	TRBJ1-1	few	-	TGTGCCAGCAGTGAGTCCACAGTGACTGAAGCTTTCTTT	CASSESTVTEAFF
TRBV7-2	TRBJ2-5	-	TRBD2	TGTGCCAGCAGCTTAGGTCTAGCGGGAGAGACCCAGTACTTC	CASSLGLAGETQYF
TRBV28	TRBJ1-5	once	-	TGTGCCAGCGCGGGGTATAGCAATCAGCCCCAGCATTTT	CASAGYSNQPQHF
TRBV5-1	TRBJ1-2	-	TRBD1	TGCGCCAGCACCACAGGGGAAAGTGGCTACACCTTC	CASTTGESGYTF
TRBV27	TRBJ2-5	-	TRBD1	TGTGCCAGCAGTTTCAGCACAGGGGGTGTGAAGACCCAGTACTTC	CASSFSTGGVKTQYF
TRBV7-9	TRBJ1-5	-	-	TGTGCCAGCAGCTTAGGCCAGGGCTATCAGCCCCAGCATTTT	CASSLGQGYQPQHF
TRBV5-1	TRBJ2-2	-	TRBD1	TGCGCCAGCAGCTCTCCGGGACAGGTGGAAACCGGGGAGCTGTTTTTT	CASSSPGQVETGELFF
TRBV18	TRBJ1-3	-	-	TGTGCCAGCTCACCATTTGGGACCTTTAACTCTGGAAACACCATATATTTT	CASSPFGTFNSGNTIYF
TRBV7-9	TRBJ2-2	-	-	TGTGCCAGCAGCAGAGGGGCCGATACAACCGGGGAGCTGTTTTTT	CASSRGADTTGELFF
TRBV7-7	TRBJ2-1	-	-	TGTGCCAGCAGCTTAGGACAGGCCAATGAGCAGTTCTTC	CASSLGQANEQFF
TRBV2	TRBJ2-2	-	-	TGTGCCAGCAGTGTCCCCGGGGAGCTGTTTTTT	CASSVPGELFF
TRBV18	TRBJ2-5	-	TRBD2	TGTGCCAGCTCACCACCCCGGGGGAGGGCTGAAGAGACCCAGTACTTC	CASSPPRGRAEETQYF
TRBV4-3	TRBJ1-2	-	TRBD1	TGCGCCAGCAGCCCTGAGGGGGCGCGGTATGGCTACACCTTC	CASSPEGARYGYTF
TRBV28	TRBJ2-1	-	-	TGTGCCAGCAGGCGGAGGGCGTCTTACAATGAGCAGTTCTTC	CASRRRASYNEQFF
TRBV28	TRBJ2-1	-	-	TGTGCCAGCAGTTTGGCGGCAGTGGGGGCCAATGAGCAGTTCTTC	CASSLAAVGANEQFF
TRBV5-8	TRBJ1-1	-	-	TGTGCCAGCAGCCCTTGGGTGAAGGTGAACACTGAAGCTTTCTTT	CASSPWVKVNTEAFF
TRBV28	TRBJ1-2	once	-	TGTGCCAGCAGTTTATGGGCACCCGACTATGGCTACACCTTC	CASSLWAPDYGYTF
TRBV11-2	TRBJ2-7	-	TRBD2	TGTGCCAGCAGCTTTAGCGGGAGTGTTTACGAGCAGTACTTC	CASSFSGSVYEQYF
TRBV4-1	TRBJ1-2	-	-	TGCGCCAGCAGCCAAGATATAATTGCGGCGAGCGGGGAATATGGCTACACCTTC	CASSQDIIAASGEYGYTF
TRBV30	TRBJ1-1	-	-	TGTGCCTGGAGTGCGTTGCAGAGGTTTGCTTTCTTT	CAWSALQRFAFF
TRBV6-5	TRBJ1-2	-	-	TGTGCCAGCAGCTACGACGGAGCCTCTGGCTACACCTTC	CASSYDGASGYTF
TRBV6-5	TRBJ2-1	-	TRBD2	TGTGCCAGCAGTTCCGCGGGACTAGGCGGCAATGAGCAGTTCTTC	CASSSAGLGGNEQFF
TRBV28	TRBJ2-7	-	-	TGTGCCAGCAGTATACAGGGTACTCCGGGGGAGCAGTACTTC	CASSIQGTPGEQYF
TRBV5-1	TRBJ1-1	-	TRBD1	TGCGCCAGCAGCCCACAGACAGGGGACACTGAAGCTTTCTTT	CASSPQTGDTEAFF
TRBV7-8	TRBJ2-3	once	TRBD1	TGTGCCAGCAGCTTAGAGGGACAGGGGGCTTCGGATACGCAGTATTTT	CASSLEGQGASDTQYF
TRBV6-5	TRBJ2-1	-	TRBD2	TGTGCCAGCAGCCCCACTAGCGCAAGCTACAATGAGCAGTTCTTC	CASSPTSASYNEQFF
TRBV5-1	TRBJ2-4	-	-	TGCGCCAGCAGCCCGAATACAGGGTTAGGAGCCAAAAACATTCAGTACTTC	CASSPNTGLGAKNIQYF
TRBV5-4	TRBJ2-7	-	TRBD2	TGTGCCAGCAGCTTTAAAGCGGGAGATCTGTACGAGCAGTACTTC	CASSFKAGDLYEQYF
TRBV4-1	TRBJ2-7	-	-	TGCGCCAGCAGCCAAGATGTGCCTCCCTACGAGCAGTACTTC	CASSQDVPPYEQYF
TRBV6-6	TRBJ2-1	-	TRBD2	TGTGCCAGCAACCTCCGGGGGGAGAGCTCCTACAATGAGCAGTTCTTC	CASNLRGESSYNEQFF
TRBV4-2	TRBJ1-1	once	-	TGTGCCAGCAGCCAAGATCGGGGCAGGGTGAACACTGAAGCTTTCTTT	CASSQDRGRVNTEAFF
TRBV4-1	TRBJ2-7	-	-	TGCGCCAGCAGCCAAGAGGCAACAGATTACTACGAGCAGTACTTC	CASSQEATDYYEQYF
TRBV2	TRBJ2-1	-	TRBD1	TGTGCCAGCAGTGGACAGGGTAACTACAATGAGCAGTTCTTC	CASSGQGNYNEQFF
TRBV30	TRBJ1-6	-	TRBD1	TGTGCCTCGGGACAGGCTCTAGGCTCACCCCTCCACTTT	CASGQALGSPLHF
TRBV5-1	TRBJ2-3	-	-	TGCGCCAGCAGCCCTGGGGTCTTCACAGATACGCAGTATTTT	CASSPGVFTDTQYF
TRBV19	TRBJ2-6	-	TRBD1	TGTGCCAGTCACAGGGGATCTGGGGCCAACGTCCTGACTTTC	CASHRGSGANVLTF
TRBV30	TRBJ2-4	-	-	TGTGCCTGGAAGGGCAGGATAGCCAAAAACATTCAGTACTTC	CAWKGRIAKNIQYF
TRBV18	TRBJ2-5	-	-	TGTGCCAGCTCACCAATTACGGGGCAAGAGACCCAGTACTTC	CASSPITGQETQYF